A few counts support the clone carrying this TCR beta chain. Its specificity is unknown. This PCR relied on a set of 60 Vbeta primers and 13 Jbeta primers. Sequencing was performed with immunoSEQ multiplex PCR; in TCRdb, only in-frame clones are kept and a portion is missing. The table lists 35,000 to 50,000 clones, approximately 60% of them singletons. These data come from a study of cytomegalovirus exposure and HLA in healthy donors. Whole-study context: From donors who were HLA-typed, an early data release held around 85 million unique TCRs.

The CDR3 has 15 residues. V lost 2 bases and J lost 3, with 14 bases in between. Germline CDR1 SGHTA, CDR2 FQGNSA. General study results and limits: It has been reported that TCR beta sequences accurately predicted the HLA-A and HLA-B alleles of most subjects. Analyzed later, most CMV-associated TCR beta chains appeared HLA-restricted.

Sequenced input: PBMCs. This chain links TRBV7-2 with TRBJ2-7; D ambiguous. This sequence originates from a human donor in good health. The CDR3 bases are TGTGCCAGCAGCTTATGGCAGGTCGGTCACTACGAGCAGTACTTC. Protein product: CASSLWQVGHYEQYF.